This passage covers 30 T cell receptor beta chains from one sample sequenced in a study of graft-versus-host responses after intestinal transplantation. Clones were read by immunoSEQ multiplex PCR, and TCRdb kept only the in-frame ones, dropping some. The sample has about 98,000 clones, 75% to 90% seen once. Which antigens these TCRs recognize remains unknown. The sequencing here drew on unstimulated CD8+ T cells sorted from spleen or lymph node cells, taken before intestinal transplant. These receptors all stem from a human donor who received an intestinal transplant.

This chain connects TRBV28 to TRBJ2-7; 8 nucleotides agree with TRBD1. The CDR3 totals 13 residues. Germline CDR1 reads MDHEN; CDR2 reads SYDVKM. J was trimmed by 3 bases and V by 4 bases; bases with no gene match: 2. Here the CDR3 DNA reads TGTGCCAGCAGTTACGGACAGGGCTACGAGCAGTACTTC. This translates into CASSYGQGYEQYF.

The rearrangement joins TRBV28 to TRBJ2-7; 9 nucleotides agree with TRBD2. Germline CDR1 MDHEN, CDR2 SYDVKM. The V gene end was trimmed by 3 bases and the J gene end by 0 bases; junction bases not matched to a gene: 3. CDR3 length: 15 residues. CDR3 sequence (DNA): TGTGCCAGCAGTTTGGCTAGCGGGGACTCCTACGAGCAGTACTTC. Its translation: CASSLASGDSYEQYF.

This clone was seen a few times. V and J are TRBV19 and TRBJ2-7, with TRBD1 matching over 12 bases. CDR1 and CDR2 from the germline V gene are LNHDA and SQIVND (reference sequence). CDR3 size: 12 residues. With 8 bases clipped from V and 6 bases from J, the junction kept 2 bases outside the gene matches. The CDR3 spells CASEGQGAEQYF. The CDR3 coding sequence is TGTGCCAGTGAGGGACAGGGGGCCGAGCAGTACTTC.

V is TRBV7-9 and J is TRBJ1-2; D not certain. Germline CDR1 and CDR2: SEHNR and FQNEAQ (reference sequence). V lost 2 bases to trimming and J lost 3 bases, with 13 bases between them. The length of the CDR3 is 15 residues. The CDR3 DNA sequence: TGTGCCAGCAGCTTAATTGGTATACGGGACTATGGCTACACCTTC. It translates to CASSLIGIRDYGYTF.

This clone was seen just once. V gene TRBV28 combines with J gene TRBJ2-1; 8 bases match TRBD1. This CDR3 contains 14 residues. Germline CDR1 MDHEN, CDR2 SYDVKM. The V segment lost 4 bases and the J segment 5 bases; nucleotides outside the gene matches: 4. The chain's CDR3 is CASSSRDRHNEQFF. CDR3 nucleotides: TGTGCCAGCAGTTCAAGGGACAGGCACAATGAGCAGTTCTTC.

The gene calls are TRBV30 and TRBJ1-1; no firm D call. The germline CDR1 and CDR2 sequences are GTSNPN and SVGIG (reference sequence). V was pared by 1 base and J by 0 bases, with 6 bases between. The CDR3 length is 13 residues. The CDR3 nucleotides are TGTGCCTGGAGTGGACATATGAACACTGAAGCTTTCTTT. Amino acid sequence: CAWSGHMNTEAFF.

The genes are TRBV10-2 and TRBJ2-1; D remains unclear. Per germline, CDR1 WSHSY and CDR2 SAAADI. CDR3 size: 12 residues. V lost 7 bases and J 3 bases, leaving 7 bases between the germline ends. This chain's CDR3 is CASNPGYNEQFF. The CDR3 coding sequence is TGCGCCAGCAATCCAGGCTACAATGAGCAGTTCTTC.

The rearrangement links TRBV5-4 to TRBJ2-1; D is possibly TRBD1 (5 bases). The CDR3 runs to 14 residues. The germline V gene has CDR1 SGHNT and CDR2 YYREEE (reference sequence). V was pared by 2 bases and J by 7 bases, with 13 bases between. In DNA, the CDR3 is TGTGCCAGCAGCTTTCGCGACAGCAAGAATGAGCAGTTCTTC. Protein sequence: CASSFRDSKNEQFF.

This clone has just a few counts. CDR3 region: CAGRQTTASPKLFF. The CDR3 nucleotides read TGTGCCGGACGACAAACGACAGCTTCGCCAAAACTGTTTTTT. The J gene is TRBJ1-4, the V gene TRBV25-1; D might be TRBD1 (5 bases). The CDR3 runs 14 residues. Germline V lookup: CDR1 MGHDK, CDR2 SYGVNS. The V and J ends lost 11 bases and 10 bases respectively, with 23 bases between them.

The gene calls are TRBV27 and TRBJ2-7, with a weak D call TRBD2 (6 bases). The germline CDR1 and CDR2 sequences are MNHEY and SMNVEV (reference sequence). V lost 4 bases and J lost 3, with 13 bases in between. There are 14 residues in the CDR3. The CDR3 region has the DNA TGTGCCAGCAGTTCCCTGACGGGACTCTACGAGCAGTACTTC. It codes for CASSSLTGLYEQYF.

This chain joins TRBV6-5 and TRBJ2-7, with 7 bases identical to TRBD2. CDR3 length equals 13 residues. Germline lookup yields CDR1 MNHEY and CDR2 SVGAGI. Losses at the gene ends were 5 bases for V and 3 bases for J; bases not matched to a gene: 4. The CDR3 coding sequence is TGTGCCAGCAGTCCTCTAGCGGACTACGAGCAGTACTTC. This codes for CASSPLADYEQYF.

V is TRBV7-9 and J is TRBJ2-3; no reliable D call. The V end lost 4 bases, the J end lost 8 bases, and 13 bases lay between the germline ends. The CDR3 extends over 13 amino acids. Germline CDR1 and CDR2: SEHNR and FQNEAQ (reference sequence). This CDR3 reads CASSSDQASTQYF. The CDR3 DNA reads TGTGCCAGCAGCTCAGACCAGGCCTCTACGCAGTATTTT.

This chain links TRBV2 with TRBJ2-7, with D hard to call. Trimming left V 5 bases short and J 3 bases short, with 5 bases between. This CDR3 is built from 11 residues. Looked up from germline, CDR1 is SNHLY and CDR2 is FYNNEI. In DNA form, the CDR3 reads TGTGCCAGCAGTAAATACTACGAGCAGTACTTC. Translated: CASSKYYEQYF.

The gene calls are TRBV4-1 and TRBJ2-3; 9 nucleotides line up with TRBD2. This CDR3 has 17 amino acids. Germline CDR1 and CDR2: MGHRA and YSYEKL. J was trimmed by 1 base and V by 0 bases; bases with no gene match: 5. The CDR3 nucleotides are TGCGCCAGCAGCCAAGATAGGATAGCGGGGGGCACAGATACGCAGTATTTT. Protein sequence: CASSQDRIAGGTDTQYF.

The chain employs TRBV27 and TRBJ2-7; 14 nucleotides match TRBD2. The V gene's germline CDR1 is MNHEY and CDR2 SMNVEV (reference sequence). The CDR3 runs to 15 residues. The V segment lost 3 bases and the J segment 3 bases; nucleotides outside the gene matches: 1. As DNA, the CDR3 is TGTGCCAGCAGTTTGGGACTAGCGGGAGACTACGAGCAGTACTTC. This encodes CASSLGLAGDYEQYF.

The gene calls are TRBV18 and TRBJ2-3, with D possibly being TRBD2 (7 bases). Germline V gene lookup returns CDR1 KGHSH and CDR2 LQKENI. The germline V and J ends were trimmed by 0 bases and 1 base, with 11 bases remaining between them. The CDR3 consists of 16 residues. The CDR3: CASSPPAGAGTDTQYF. For the CDR3, the DNA is TGTGCCAGCTCACCACCGGCGGGGGCCGGCACAGATACGCAGTATTTT.

This chain connects TRBV27 to TRBJ1-5; TRBD1 aligns across 9 bases. This CDR3 spans 14 amino acids. V shed 5 bases and J 4 bases; nucleotides not matched to a gene: 3. Germline CDR1 and CDR2: MNHEY and SMNVEV (reference sequence). The CDR3 sequence is CASSRQGDNQPQHF. The CDR3 nucleotides are TGTGCCAGCAGTCGACAGGGGGATAATCAGCCCCAGCATTTT.

This chain uses TRBV5-6 with TRBJ2-3, with 7 bases aligning to TRBD1. The ends lost 0 bases at V and 4 bases at J; junction bases unmatched: 5. Germline V gene data show CDR1 as SGHDT and CDR2 as YYEEEE. The CDR3 runs to 15 residues. CDR3 in amino acids: CASSLVGGTPDTQYF. The DNA for the CDR3 is TGTGCCAGCAGCTTGGTAGGGGGCACACCAGATACGCAGTATTTT.

V usage is TRBV30 and J usage is TRBJ2-7; no reliable D call. Trimming stripped 2 bases from V and 0 bases from J, with 11 bases between. The V gene's germline CDR1 is GTSNPN and CDR2 SVGIG (reference sequence). There are 14 residues in the CDR3. For the CDR3, the DNA is TGTGCCTGGAGTCCCTCTGAGGACTCCTACGAGCAGTACTTC. Protein sequence: CAWSPSEDSYEQYF.

The J gene is TRBJ2-5, the V gene TRBV28, with 9 bases that match TRBD2. Per germline, CDR1 MDHEN and CDR2 SYDVKM. J lost 4 bases, V lost 5 bases, and 8 bases had no gene match. The CDR3 length is 15 residues. The CDR3 here is CASSRIAGDTETQYF. CDR3 sequence (DNA): TGTGCCAGCAGTCGGATAGCGGGAGACACAGAGACCCAGTACTTC.

In its sample, this clone was seen once. V and J are TRBV13 and TRBJ2-1, with 8 nucleotides matching TRBD1. There are 13 residues in the CDR3. The V and J ends lost 3 bases and 5 bases, in that order; junction bases with no gene match: 0. Germline V CDR1 and CDR2: PRHDT, FYEKMQ (reference sequence). The CDR3 bases are TGTGCCAGCAGCTTGGACAGGGACAATGAGCAGTTCTTC. Its translation: CASSLDRDNEQFF.

V and J are TRBV11-2 and TRBJ1-5; no definite D call. In germline, CDR1 is SGHAT, CDR2 FQNNGV. The CDR3 extends over 15 amino acids. Trimming removed 0 bases from V and 5 bases from J, with 11 bases in between. CDR3 sequence (DNA): TGTGCCAGCAGCTTAGATCCCAGGAAGGATCAGCCCCAGCATTTT. This gives the protein CASSLDPRKDQPQHF.

The chain recombines TRBV6-1 with TRBJ2-5; the D is unclear. This CDR3 spans 14 amino acids. V was clipped by 8 bases and J by 2 bases, with 15 bases between them. CDR1 and CDR2 from the germline V gene are MNHNS and SASEGT. The chain's CDR3 is CASHSILIQETQYF. CDR3 nucleotides: TGTGCCAGCCATTCTATCCTTATTCAAGAGACCCAGTACTTC.

This clone was observed a handful of times. This chain connects TRBV2 to TRBJ2-4; TRBD2 might be the D (6 bases). The germline gives CDR1 SNHLY, CDR2 FYNNEI. Trimming pared 2 bases from V and 3 bases from J, leaving 11 bases between. This CDR3 has 15 residues. In nucleotides, the CDR3 is TGTGCCAGCAGTGAACTGATGGGAGGCAAAAACATTCAGTACTTC. It codes for CASSELMGGKNIQYF.

V and J are TRBV6-1 and TRBJ1-3, with 9 positions matching TRBD1. Germline CDR1 and CDR2: MNHNS and SASEGT. This CDR3 region has 15 residues. The junction had 7 bases not matched to a gene; V was cut back by 6 bases and J by 4 bases. The DNA of the CDR3 is TGTGCCAGCAGCCCTACAGGGGGCAAGGGAAACACCATATATTTT. Its translation: CASSPTGGKGNTIYF.

In its sample, this clone was seen once. The genes are TRBV2 and TRBJ2-5, with 8 positions matching TRBD2. J was trimmed by 5 bases and V by 4 bases; bases with no gene match: 6. This CDR3 has 14 amino acids. Germline V lookup: CDR1 SNHLY, CDR2 FYNNEI. The CDR3 reads CASSAVAGIETQYF. The CDR3 DNA sequence: TGTGCCAGCAGTGCAGTAGCGGGAATTGAGACCCAGTACTTC.

The rearrangement joins TRBV4-1 to TRBJ2-1, with unresolved D. Germline V lookup: CDR1 MGHRA, CDR2 YSYEKL. This CDR3 has 15 amino acids. The V end lost 1 base, the J end lost 8 bases, and 15 bases lay between the germline ends. The CDR3 protein is CASSQATGLAYEQFF. CDR3 nucleotides: TGCGCCAGCAGCCAAGCCACCGGGCTCGCCTATGAGCAGTTCTTC.

The gene calls are TRBV28 and TRBJ2-7; D remains unclear. The CDR3 loop spans 13 amino acids. CDR1 MDHEN and CDR2 SYDVKM come from the germline V gene. Trimming stripped 3 bases from V and 4 bases from J, with 10 bases between. CDR3 region: CASSFTASYEQYF. CDR3 sequence (DNA): TGTGCCAGCAGTTTCACCGCTTCTTACGAGCAGTACTTC. The full variable domain, its missing parts supplied by reference TRBV28 and TRBJ2-7, is DVKVTQSSRYLVKRTGEKVFLECVQDMDHENMFWYRQDPGLGLRLIYFSYDVKMKEKGDIPEGYSVSREKKERFSLILESASTNQTSMYLCASSFTASYEQYFGPGTRLTVT.

The CDR3 sequence: CASSLPYNEQFF. CDR3 sequence (DNA): TGTGCCAGCAGCTTACCCTACAATGAGCAGTTCTTC. The chain links TRBV7-3 to TRBJ2-1; D not certain. The V and J ends lost 2 bases and 2 bases respectively, with 1 base between them. Looked up from germline, CDR1 is SGHTA and CDR2 is FQGTGA. This CDR3 has 12 residues.

The rearrangement joins TRBV2 to TRBJ1-2; no clear D gene. The CDR3 spans 16 residues. V was clipped by 9 bases and J by 0 bases, with 20 bases between them. Germline CDR1 and CDR2: SNHLY and FYNNEI. The chain's CDR3 is CARLRALTLANYGYTF. CDR3 coding DNA: TGTGCCAGACTCCGGGCCTTAACGCTGGCTAACTATGGCTACACCTTC.